This paragraph reports one T cell receptor beta chain. The antigen is undetermined. This sample is drawn from a study of T cell responses to AZD1222 COVID-19 vaccine. The study, taken as a whole, reports: Of spike-specific TCRs, nearly half reportedly target regions left unmutated in variants. After two AZD1222 doses, spike-specific TCR breadth and depth rose versus day 0. Mostly white British, mostly female donors; authors suggested clonal diversity may be underestimated.

Per germline, CDR1 MDHEN and CDR2 SYDVKM. The length of the CDR3 is 13 residues. V was shortened by 6 bases and J by 2 bases, with 9 bases between the two germline ends. The repertoire was sequenced with immunoSEQ multiplex PCR; TCRdb's copy has only in-frame clones and lacks some. The data show about 75,000 clones, around 89% seen once. The sample in question was peripheral blood, obtained 28 days after the second dose of the MenACWY control vaccine. The rearrangement links TRBV28 to TRBJ2-3; no reliable D call. This receptor was taken from an adult who received the MenACWY meningococcal vaccine as a control. The CDR3: CASRPGHTDTQYF. The CDR3 DNA is TGTGCCAGCAGGCCGGGCCACACAGATACGCAGTATTTT. Drawing the rest from reference TRBV28 and TRBJ2-3, the complete variable domain is DVKVTQSSRYLVKRTGEKVFLECVQDMDHENMFWYRQDPGLGLRLIYFSYDVKMKEKGDIPEGYSVSREKKERFSLILESASTNQTSMYLCASRPGHTDTQYFGPGTRLTVL.